This T cell receptor (beta chain) was sequenced for a study of OX40 agonist ivuxolimab in advanced cancers. Measured with immunoSEQ multiplex PCR; TCRdb has only the in-frame clones, and not every one. Of about 49,000 clones detected, 75% to 80% appear once; the ten largest clones hold 7.9%. This clone appeared a few times. This CDR3 contains 15 residues. Trimming removed 0 bases from V and 8 bases from J, with 15 bases in between. Germline V gene lookup returns CDR1 SGHRS and CDR2 YFSETQ. Sequencing was performed on CD4+ or CD8+ T cells sorted from blood, taken in a trial of the OX40 agonist ivuxolimab. This rearrangement joins TRBV5-1 to TRBJ2-1; maybe TRBD1 (6 bases). This TCR was sampled from an adult with an advanced solid tumor such as melanoma, head and neck, liver or kidney cancer. DNA of the CDR3: TGCGCCAGCAGCTTGGGGGGACAAGGTTGGGATGAGCAGTTCTTC. Translating it yields CASSLGGQGWDEQFF.